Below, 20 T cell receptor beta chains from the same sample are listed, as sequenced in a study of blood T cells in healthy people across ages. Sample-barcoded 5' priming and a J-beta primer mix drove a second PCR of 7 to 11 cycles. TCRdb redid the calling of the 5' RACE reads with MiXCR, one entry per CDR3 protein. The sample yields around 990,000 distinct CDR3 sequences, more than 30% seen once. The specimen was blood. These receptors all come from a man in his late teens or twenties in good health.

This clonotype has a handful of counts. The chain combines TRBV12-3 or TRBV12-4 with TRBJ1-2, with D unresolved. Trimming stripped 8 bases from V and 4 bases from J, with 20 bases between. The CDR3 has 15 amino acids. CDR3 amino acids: CASGLNPTRSYGYTF. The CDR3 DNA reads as TGTGCCAGCGGCCTAAATCCCACGCGAAGCTATGGCTACACCTTC.

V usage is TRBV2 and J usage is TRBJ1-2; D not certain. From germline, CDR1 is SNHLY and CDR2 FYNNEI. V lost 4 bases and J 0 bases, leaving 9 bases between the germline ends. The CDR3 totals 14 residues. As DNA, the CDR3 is TGTGCCAGCAGTGCAGGAGGACCTAACTATGGCTACACCTTC. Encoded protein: CASSAGGPNYGYTF.

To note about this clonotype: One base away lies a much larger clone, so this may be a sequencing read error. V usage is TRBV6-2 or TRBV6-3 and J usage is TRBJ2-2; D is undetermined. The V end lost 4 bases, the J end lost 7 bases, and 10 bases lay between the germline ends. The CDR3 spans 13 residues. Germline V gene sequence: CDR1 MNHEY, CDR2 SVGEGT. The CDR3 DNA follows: TGTGCCAGCAGTTGGGCAGGTTTCGGGGAGCTGTTTTTT. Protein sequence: CASSWAGFGELFF.

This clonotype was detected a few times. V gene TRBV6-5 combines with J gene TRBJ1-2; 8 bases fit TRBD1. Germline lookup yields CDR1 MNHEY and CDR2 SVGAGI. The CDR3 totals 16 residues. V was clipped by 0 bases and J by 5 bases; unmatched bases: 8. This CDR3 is CASSYSTGVPSYGYTF. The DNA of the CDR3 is TGTGCCAGCAGTTACTCGACAGGGGTCCCGAGTTATGGCTACACCTTC.

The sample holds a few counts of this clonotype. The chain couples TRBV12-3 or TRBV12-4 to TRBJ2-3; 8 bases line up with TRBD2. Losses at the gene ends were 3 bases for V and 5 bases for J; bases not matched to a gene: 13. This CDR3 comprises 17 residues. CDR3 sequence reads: CASSLGRTSYQGDTQYF. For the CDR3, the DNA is TGTGCCAGCAGTTTGGGGAGGACTAGCTATCAGGGAGATACGCAGTATTTT.

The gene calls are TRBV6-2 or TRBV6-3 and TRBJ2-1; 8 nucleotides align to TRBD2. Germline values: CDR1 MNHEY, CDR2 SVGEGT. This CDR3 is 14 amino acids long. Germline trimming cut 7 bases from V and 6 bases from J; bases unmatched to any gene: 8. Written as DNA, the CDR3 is TGTGCCAGCAACGACCGGGGGGGCATCAATGAGCAGTTCTTC. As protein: CASNDRGGINEQFF.

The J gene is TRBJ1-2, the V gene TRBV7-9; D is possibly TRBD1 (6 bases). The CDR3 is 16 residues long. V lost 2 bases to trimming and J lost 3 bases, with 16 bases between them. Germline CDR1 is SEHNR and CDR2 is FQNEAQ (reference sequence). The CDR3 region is CASSLIVRGQHYGYTF. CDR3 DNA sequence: TGTGCCAGCAGCTTAATCGTCCGGGGGCAACACTATGGCTACACCTTC. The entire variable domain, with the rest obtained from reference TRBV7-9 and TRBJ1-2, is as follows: DTGVSQNPRHKITKRGQNVTFRCDPISEHNRLYWYRQTLGQGPEFLTYFQNEAQLEKSRLLSDRFSAERPKGSFSTLEIQRTEQGDSAMYLCASSLIVRGQHYGYTFGSGTRLTVV.

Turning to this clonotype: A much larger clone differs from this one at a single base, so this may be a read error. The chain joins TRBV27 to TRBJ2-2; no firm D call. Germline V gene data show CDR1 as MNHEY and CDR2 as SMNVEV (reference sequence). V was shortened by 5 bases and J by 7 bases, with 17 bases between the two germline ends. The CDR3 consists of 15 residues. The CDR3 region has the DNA TGTGCCAGCAGTCCCACCCTCTTTGATGTCGGGGAGCTGTTTTTT. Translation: CASSPTLFDVGELFF.

CDR3 residues: CASSDPTSGGPWEQFF. Written as DNA, the CDR3 is TGTGCCAGCAGTGACCCGACTAGCGGGGGGCCATGGGAGCAGTTCTTC. The J gene is TRBJ2-1, the V gene TRBV2, with 13 bases that match TRBD2. Trimming cost V 3 bases and J 10 bases; bases outside gene matches: 9. The CDR3 runs to 16 residues. The germline V gene encodes CDR1 SNHLY and CDR2 FYNNEI.

CDR3 nucleotides: TGTGCCAGCAGTACGGGTGACGGGCGGAATTCACCCCTCCACTTT. It specifies CASSTGDGRNSPLHF. The gene calls are TRBV6-2 or TRBV6-3 and TRBJ1-6, with D unclear. V was trimmed by 5 bases and J by 7 bases, leaving 15 bases between them. The V gene's germline CDR1 is MNHEY and CDR2 SVGEGT. The CDR3 sequence is 15 residues long.

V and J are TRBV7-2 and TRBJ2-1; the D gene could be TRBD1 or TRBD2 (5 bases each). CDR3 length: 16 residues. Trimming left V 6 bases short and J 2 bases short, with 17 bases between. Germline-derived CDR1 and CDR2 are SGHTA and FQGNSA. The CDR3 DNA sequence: TGTGCCAGCAGTCCCGAGGGGACGGTAGCCTACAATGAGCAGTTCTTC. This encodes CASSPEGTVAYNEQFF.

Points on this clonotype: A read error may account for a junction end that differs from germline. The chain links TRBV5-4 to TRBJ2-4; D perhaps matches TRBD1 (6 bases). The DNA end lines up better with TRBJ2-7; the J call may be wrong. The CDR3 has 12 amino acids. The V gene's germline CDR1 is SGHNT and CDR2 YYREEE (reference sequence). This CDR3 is CATRDTSDEQYF. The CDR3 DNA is TGTGCCACCCGGGACACCTCCGACGAGCAGTACTTC.

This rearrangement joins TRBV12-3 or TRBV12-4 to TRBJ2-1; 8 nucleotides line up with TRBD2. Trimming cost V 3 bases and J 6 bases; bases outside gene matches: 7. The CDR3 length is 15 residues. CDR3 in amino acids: CASSFSGGRGNEQFF. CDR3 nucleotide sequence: TGTGCCAGCAGTTTTTCGGGGGGGAGGGGCAATGAGCAGTTCTTC.

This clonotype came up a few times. CDR3: CASSLRPYVYF. The CDR3 DNA sequence: TGTGCCAGCAGCTTACGCCCGTATGTGTATTTT. The chain employs TRBV7-2 and TRBJ2-3; D gene unclear. Germline lookup yields CDR1 SGHTA and CDR2 FQGNSA. CDR3 length: 11 amino acids. V lost 2 bases and J lost 14, with 11 bases in between.

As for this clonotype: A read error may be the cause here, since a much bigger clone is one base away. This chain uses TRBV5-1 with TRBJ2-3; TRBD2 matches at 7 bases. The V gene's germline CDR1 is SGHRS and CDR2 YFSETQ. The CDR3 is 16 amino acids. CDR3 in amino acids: CASGLVASGGEDTQYF. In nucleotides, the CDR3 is TGCGCCAGCGGCTTGGTGGCTAGCGGTGGGGAGGATACGCAGTATTTT.

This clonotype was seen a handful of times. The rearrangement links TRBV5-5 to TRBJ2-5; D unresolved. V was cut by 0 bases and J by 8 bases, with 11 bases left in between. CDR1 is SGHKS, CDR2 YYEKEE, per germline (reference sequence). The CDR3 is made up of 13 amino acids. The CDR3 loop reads CASSLATWETQYF. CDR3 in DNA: TGTGCCAGCAGCTTGGCCACCTGGGAAACCCAGTACTTC.

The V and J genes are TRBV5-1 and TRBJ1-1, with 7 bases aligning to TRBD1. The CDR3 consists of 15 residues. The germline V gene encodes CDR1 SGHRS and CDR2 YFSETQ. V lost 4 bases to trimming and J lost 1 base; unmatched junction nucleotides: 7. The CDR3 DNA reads TGCGCCAGCAGCACCAAGAGGGGGCCGAACACTGAAGCTTTCTTT. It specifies CASSTKRGPNTEAFF.

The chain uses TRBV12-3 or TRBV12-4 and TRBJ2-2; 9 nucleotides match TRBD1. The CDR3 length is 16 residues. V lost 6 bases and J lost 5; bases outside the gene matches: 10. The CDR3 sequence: CASRKNTGGRTGELFF. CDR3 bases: TGTGCCAGCAGAAAAAATACAGGGGGCCGGACCGGGGAGCTGTTTTTT.

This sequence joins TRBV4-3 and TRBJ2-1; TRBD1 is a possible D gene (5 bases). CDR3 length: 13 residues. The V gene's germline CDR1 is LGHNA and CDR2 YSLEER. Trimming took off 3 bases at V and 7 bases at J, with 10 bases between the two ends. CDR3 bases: TGCGCCAGCAGCCACGGACATCGTAATGAGCAGTTCTTC. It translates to CASSHGHRNEQFF.

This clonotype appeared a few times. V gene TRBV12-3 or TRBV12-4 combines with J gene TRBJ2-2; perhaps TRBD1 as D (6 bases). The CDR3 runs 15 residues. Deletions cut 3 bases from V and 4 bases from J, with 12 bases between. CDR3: CASSFGTYITGELFF. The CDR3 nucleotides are TGTGCCAGCAGTTTCGGGACATACATCACCGGGGAGCTGTTTTTT.